In this sample, the clone carrying this TCR beta chain turned up many times. The target antigen is unknown. The data originate from a study of response to subunit inactivated influenza vaccine. Study-wide findings and caveats: The study's authors posited that every seasonal influenza vaccination enlists few new T cells.

TCRdb processed the RT-PCR reads anew with MiXCR; each CDR3 protein has one entry. The table includes 500,000 to 550,000 distinct CDR3 sequences, approximately 7.7% detected once. This CDR3 region has 14 residues. The germline V gene encodes CDR1 SGHAT and CDR2 FQNNGV. Trimming shortened V by 3 bases and J by 0 bases, and 8 bases separated the two germline ends. The rearrangement uses TRBV11-2 and TRBJ2-5, with D possibly being TRBD2 (5 bases). Here the sequenced sample was PBMCs from blood, taken 23 to 25 months after vaccination. This receptor was obtained from a man between 50 and 69 years old who received an inactivated influenza vaccine. The CDR3 DNA reads as TGTGCCAGCAGCTTCAGCGGCAACCAAGAGACCCAGTACTTC. Residues: CASSFSGNQETQYF.